One and the same sample provided the 20 T cell receptor beta chains below, sequenced in a study of CD8 T cells in Susac syndrome. Random hexamers were used to reverse transcribe an amount of about 0.5 to 1 ug RNA. TCRdb used MiXCR to reprocess the immunoSEQ multiplex PCR reads, holding one entry per CDR3 protein. This table holds over 150,000 distinct CDR3 sequences, 85% to 95% found once. Sequences were obtained from CD4+ T cells from PBMCs. The receptors come from a human donor with Susac syndrome.

The table lists this clonotype with a few counts. The chain joins TRBV5-4 to TRBJ2-5; TRBD2 might be the D (6 bases). With 4 bases removed from V and 5 bases from J, the gap between germline ends came to 12 bases. The germline V gene has CDR1 SGHNT and CDR2 YYREEE (reference sequence). The CDR3 has 13 residues. In DNA form, the CDR3 reads TGTGCCAGCAGCCCCACGGAGGGGGAGACCCAGTACTTC. Translation: CASSPTEGETQYF.

The rearrangement joins TRBV9 to TRBJ2-1, with D unresolved. Germline values: CDR1 SGDLS, CDR2 YYNGEE. Trimming cost V 0 bases and J 8 bases, with 12 bases left between them. The CDR3 has 14 amino acids. CDR3 nucleotide sequence: TGTGCCAGCAGCGTAGATTCTTCCCGGGATGAGCAGTTCTTC. Encoded protein: CASSVDSSRDEQFF.

The J gene is TRBJ2-3, the V gene TRBV29-1; D assignment may be TRBD1 or TRBD2 (6 bases each). The CDR3 loop spans 15 amino acids. V lost 1 base, J lost 2 bases, and 13 bases lay in between. Looked up from germline, CDR1 is SQVTM and CDR2 is ANQGSEA. The CDR3 protein is CSVEGGTGATDTQYF. As DNA, the CDR3 is TGCAGCGTTGAAGGAGGCACGGGGGCCACAGATACGCAGTATTTT.

The chain couples TRBV7-8 to TRBJ2-7; no reliable D call. CDR3 length: 15 residues. Germline V lookup: CDR1 SGHVS, CDR2 FQNEAQ. The V and J ends lost 1 base and 4 bases respectively, with 14 bases between them. The CDR3, as DNA: TGTGCCAGCAGCTTAGAACACGGCGGCTTATACGAGCAGTACTTC. Its protein is CASSLEHGGLYEQYF.

This chain connects TRBV20-1 to TRBJ1-2; D is unresolved. The CDR3 contains 13 residues. CDR1 is DFQATT, CDR2 SNEGSKA, per germline (reference sequence). Trimming removed 0 bases at V and 6 bases at J, with 11 bases between. The CDR3 coding sequence is TGCAGTGCTAGAGATCTAGGAAGAAATGGCTACACCTTC. It codes for CSARDLGRNGYTF.

The rearrangement links TRBV7-2 to TRBJ1-2; TRBD1 matches 8 bases. With 0 bases clipped from V and 2 bases from J, the junction kept 5 bases outside the gene matches. Germline CDR1 and CDR2: SGHTA and FQGNSA. The CDR3 is 16 amino acids. The DNA of the CDR3 is TGTGCCAGCAGCTTAGCGGGACAGGCCGCGAACTATGGCTACACCTTC. Its protein product is CASSLAGQAANYGYTF.

The chain has TRBV30 and TRBJ1-1; 9 positions agree with TRBD1. V was clipped by 4 bases and J by 1 base; unmatched bases: 7. Germline V gives CDR1 GTSNPN, CDR2 SVGIG (reference sequence). The CDR3 totals 15 residues. The CDR3 loop reads CAWTAQGARNTEAFF. The CDR3, as DNA: TGTGCCTGGACCGCACAGGGGGCGAGGAACACTGAAGCTTTCTTT.

The rearrangement links TRBV7-2 to TRBJ1-5, with TRBD1 as a possible D gene (5 bases). With 0 bases removed from V and 5 bases from J, the gap between germline ends came to 11 bases. The CDR3 is 15 residues long. Germline CDR1 and CDR2: SGHTA and FQGNSA. CDR3 sequence: CASSLALGGDQPQHF. Written as DNA, the CDR3 is TGTGCCAGCAGCTTAGCGCTCGGGGGAGATCAGCCCCAGCATTTT.

This chain uses TRBV7-9 with TRBJ1-1; 9 nucleotides align to TRBD1. Germline CDR1 is SEHNR and CDR2 is FQNEAQ (reference sequence). The CDR3 has 13 residues. V was clipped by 5 bases and J by 10 bases; unmatched bases: 8. This CDR3 is CASSNPGQGPAFF. The CDR3 DNA is TGTGCCAGCAGCAATCCGGGACAGGGTCCAGCTTTCTTT.

This clonotype has only one observation. V usage is TRBV12-3 or TRBV12-4 and J usage is TRBJ1-1, with TRBD1 as a possible D gene (5 bases). CDR3 size: 14 residues. V was trimmed by 8 bases and J by 4 bases, leaving 17 bases between them. Written as DNA, the CDR3 is TGTGCCAGCGGTCTAAACGTCGGGGGCACTGAAGCTTTCTTT. Its protein product is CASGLNVGGTEAFF.

The J gene is TRBJ2-2, the V gene TRBV12-3 or TRBV12-4, with TRBD1 as a possible D gene (5 bases). This CDR3 comprises 16 residues. V was trimmed by 5 bases and J by 4 bases, leaving 17 bases between them. The CDR3 DNA sequence: TGTGCCAGCAGTCCGGTAGGGGTTCGTGCCACCGGGGAGCTGTTTTTT. Amino acids: CASSPVGVRATGELFF.

The V and J genes are TRBV19 and TRBJ2-3; TRBD1 matches 7 bases. CDR3 size: 16 residues. V trimming: 7 bases; J trimming: 2 bases; junction bases outside the gene matches: 12. Looked up from germline, CDR1 is LNHDA and CDR2 is SQIVND (reference sequence). CDR3 sequence (DNA): TGTGCCAGTATCGCTAACAGGGGCGCCTCCACAGATACGCAGTATTTT. It encodes CASIANRGASTDTQYF. Looking up the rest from reference TRBV19 and TRBJ2-3 gives the full variable domain: DGGITQSPKYLFRKEGQNVTLSCEQNLNHDAMYWYRQDPGQGLRLIYYSQIVNDFQKGDIAEGYSVSREKKESFPLTVTSAQKNPTAFYLCASIANRGASTDTQYFGPGTRLTVL.

The CDR3 spells CSVNTGNTIYF. The CDR3 DNA follows: TGCAGCGTCAACACTGGAAACACCATATATTTT. This chain uses TRBV29-1 with TRBJ1-3; D call uncertain. Trimming stripped 6 bases from V and 2 bases from J, with 5 bases between. CDR3 length equals 11 residues. Germline CDR1 and CDR2: SQVTM and ANQGSEA.

The rearrangement uses TRBV19 and TRBJ1-5; D is perhaps TRBD1 (5 bases). Looked up from germline, CDR1 is LNHDA and CDR2 is SQIVND (reference sequence). Trimming shortened V by 7 bases and J by 3 bases, and 10 bases separated the two germline ends. There are 13 residues in the CDR3. The CDR3 loop reads CASIAGYNQPQHF. The CDR3, as DNA: TGTGCCAGTATAGCAGGGTACAATCAGCCCCAGCATTTT.

The chain has TRBV2 and TRBJ2-5, with TRBD2 matching over 13 bases. V shed 7 bases, J shed 5 bases, and the junction held 4 bases outside the gene matches. The CDR3 length is 14 residues. CDR1 and CDR2 from the germline V gene are SNHLY and FYNNEI. The DNA for the CDR3 is TGTGCCAGCAATGGACTAGCGGGAGATGAGACCCAGTACTTC. Residues: CASNGLAGDETQYF.

The gene calls are TRBV14 and TRBJ2-5, with 7 bases lining up with TRBD2. CDR1 is SGHDN, CDR2 FVKESK, per germline. J lost 7 bases, V lost 4 bases, and 6 bases had no gene match. There are 13 residues in the CDR3. The CDR3 DNA reads as TGTGCCAGCAGCCTCTTGGTAGCGGGGACCCAGTACTTC. This encodes CASSLLVAGTQYF. The whole variable domain, remainder taken from reference TRBV14 and TRBJ2-5, is EAGVTQFPSHSVIEKGQTVTLRCDPISGHDNLYWYRRVMGKEIKFLLHFVKESKQDESGMPNNRFLAERTGGTYSTLKVQPAELEDSGVYFCASSLLVAGTQYFGPGTRLLVL.

The J gene is TRBJ2-1, the V gene TRBV3-1; TRBD1 matches at 8 bases. Per germline, CDR1 LGHDT and CDR2 YNNKEL (reference sequence). V shed 4 bases, J shed 5 bases, and the junction held 1 base outside the gene matches. This CDR3 comprises 13 residues. DNA of the CDR3: TGTGCCAGCAGCCCGGGACAGGACAATGAGCAGTTCTTC. It codes for CASSPGQDNEQFF.

Comment on this clonotype: One end of the junction does not line up with germline, which may come from a read error. This rearrangement joins TRBV19 to TRBJ2-1; 7 positions agree with TRBD1. Germline CDR1 reads LNHDA; CDR2 reads SQIVND (reference sequence). The CDR3 runs to 12 residues. The CDR3 DNA sequence: TGTGCCAGTAGAACTCGACAGGGAGTAGATGTCTTC. It yields the protein CASRTRQGVDVF.

This clonotype has just one count. The CDR3 DNA reads as TGCGCCAGCAGCTTGGGGCCTGGGGGGGAAACTGAAGCTTTCTTT. It specifies CASSLGPGGETEAFF. The V and J genes are TRBV5-1 and TRBJ1-1; maybe TRBD1 (5 bases). The CDR3 runs 15 residues. Germline loops: CDR1 SGHRS, CDR2 YFSETQ. V shed 0 bases and J shed 5 bases, with 14 bases lying between them.

This clonotype was found once. V usage is TRBV7-9 and J usage is TRBJ2-7; TRBD1 agrees at 9 bases. The CDR3 has 17 amino acids. From germline, CDR1 is SEHNR and CDR2 FQNEAQ (reference sequence). Trimming removed 5 bases from V and 4 bases from J; junction bases left unmatched: 15. CDR3 sequence reads: CASSPPVGDRVAYEQYF. The CDR3, as DNA: TGTGCCAGCAGCCCACCTGTTGGGGACAGGGTTGCTTACGAGCAGTACTTC.